Presented here are 3 T cell receptor beta chains from one specimen sequenced in a study of response to subunit inactivated influenza vaccine. Using its own MiXCR run on the RT-PCR reads, TCRdb lists one record per CDR3 protein. The top ten clones hold approximately 3% of a sample with roughly 550,000 distinct CDR3 sequences, under 25% of them seen once. The data were also submitted as part of a second study, on T cells expressing NK-cell markers. As reported in that work: The authors made TCR beta cDNA libraries by 5'RACE template switching. This switching added a universal primer site and UMIs.

Sequenced material: CD4+ T cells sorted from PBMCs, taken 11 to 12 days after vaccination. All receptors come from a man aged 50 to 60 who received an inactivated influenza vaccine.

This clonotype has only a few counts. The chain has TRBV5-1 and TRBJ2-3; 12 bases line up with TRBD2. The CDR3 totals 17 residues. V was clipped by 6 bases and J by 1 base; unmatched bases: 9. Germline V lookup: CDR1 SGHRS, CDR2 YFSETQ. CDR3 DNA sequence: TGCGCCAGCAAGGTGGCTAGCGGGGGGGCCGGCACAGATACGCAGTATTTT. Translating it yields CASKVASGGAGTDTQYF.

CDR3 sequence reads: CASSLLAGGFTDTQYF. Here the CDR3 DNA reads TGTGCCAGCAGCTTACTAGCGGGAGGGTTCACAGATACGCAGTATTTT. The chain links TRBV5-5 to TRBJ2-3; the match to TRBD2 covers 13 bases. This CDR3 has 16 amino acids. The germline V gene has CDR1 SGHKS and CDR2 YYEKEE (reference sequence). J lost 2 bases, V lost 2 bases, and 2 bases had no gene match. Looking up the rest from reference TRBV5-5 and TRBJ2-3 gives the full variable domain: DAGVTQSPTHLIKTRGQQVTLRCSPISGHKSVSWYQQVLGQGPQFIFQYYEKEERGRGNFPDRFSARQFPNYSSELNVNALLLGDSALYLCASSLLAGGFTDTQYFGPGTRLTVL.

The chain links TRBV6-2 or TRBV6-3 to TRBJ1-1; D is possibly TRBD1 (6 bases). This CDR3 has 18 amino acids. The germline gives CDR1 MNHEY, CDR2 SVGEGT. V lost 0 bases, J lost 10 bases, and 27 bases lay in between. The CDR3 sequence is CASSYSQGRARGLEIAFF. The CDR3 DNA is TGTGCCAGCAGTTACTCGCAGGGGAGGGCCCGCGGATTGGAAATAGCTTTCTTT.